The present TCR beta chain was sequenced within a study of T cell responses to AZD1222 COVID-19 vaccine. Study conclusions and caveats: Baseline serostatus was positive in only a handful of AZD1222 recipients. Spike-specific TCR breadth rose after two AZD1222 doses, and depth rose as well. Repertoires in all cases were sampled only once the peak T cell response had passed. Spike-wide vaccine-associated CD4 TCRs dominated at 160-218 and 743-854.

Only in-frame clones appear in the TCRdb table, and some are missing; sequencing was by immunoSEQ multiplex PCR. This table holds some 140,000 clones, 92% found once. The germline CDR1 and CDR2 sequences are LGHNA and YSLEER. V lost 0 bases to trimming and J lost 7 bases, with 15 bases between them. CDR3 length equals 15 residues. Points on this clone: Its antigen is unknown.

This TCR was recovered from an adult in good health. V usage is TRBV4-3 and J usage is TRBJ1-2, with TRBD1 as a possible D gene (5 bases). Sequenced material: peripheral blood, taken on day 0 of AZD1222 vaccination. DNA of the CDR3: TGCGCCAGCAGCCAAGAAGAGCGCAGGGAGACTGGCTACACCTTC. It translates to CASSQEERRETGYTF.